Following are 21 T cell receptor beta chains from one sample sequenced in a study of CD8 T cells in ankylosing spondylitis. Which antigens these TCRs recognize remains unknown. MiXCR was run by TCRdb on the 5' RACE reads, yielding one entry per CDR3 protein. The repertoire holds over 400,000 distinct CDR3 sequences, with approximately 26% as singletons. Study-wide results and caveats: Among TCR beta sequences, a motif of several highly homologous variants appeared characteristic of ankylosing spondylitis blood.

The specimen was blood, either unsorted or a sorted T cell fraction (not recorded which). These receptors came from a male donor with ankylosing spondylitis.

This chain uses TRBV3-1 with TRBJ1-1, with D possibly being TRBD1 (6 bases). Trimming left V 0 bases short and J 5 bases short, with 10 bases between. The CDR3 loop spans 14 amino acids. Germline lookup yields CDR1 LGHDT and CDR2 YNNKEL (reference sequence). CDR3 nucleotides: TGTGCCAGCAGCCAAGATGGGGGGCGGACTGAAGCTTTCTTT. As protein: CASSQDGGRTEAFF.

This clonotype was seen only a few times. V and J are TRBV29-1 and TRBJ2-1; D gene unclear. The CDR3 runs 10 residues. Deletions cut 4 bases from V and 7 bases from J, with 5 bases between. Germline CDR1 is SQVTM and CDR2 is ANQGSEA. The DNA for the CDR3 is TGCAGCGTTGCCGGGAATGAGCAGTTCTTC. Amino acid sequence: CSVAGNEQFF.

This clonotype has just a few counts. The chain links TRBV6-1 to TRBJ1-5, with 8 bases identical to TRBD1. Losses at the gene ends were 6 bases for V and 3 bases for J; bases not matched to a gene: 7. This CDR3 spans 15 amino acids. CDR1 and CDR2 (germline): MNHNS, SASEGT. The CDR3: CASSHDRGDNQPQHF. Written as DNA, the CDR3 is TGTGCCAGCAGCCACGACAGGGGCGACAATCAGCCCCAGCATTTT.

The rearrangement joins TRBV20-1 to TRBJ2-7; 12 bases map to TRBD2. Per germline, CDR1 DFQATT and CDR2 SNEGSKA (reference sequence). This CDR3 region has 14 residues. J was trimmed by 3 bases and V by 3 bases; bases with no gene match: 3. As DNA, the CDR3 is TGCAGTGCTAGGACTAGCGGGAGCTTCTACGAGCAGTACTTC. As protein: CSARTSGSFYEQYF.

The chain carries TRBV18 and TRBJ2-4, with D perhaps TRBD1 or TRBD2 (5 bases each). This CDR3 has 13 residues. Trimming removed 3 bases from V and 8 bases from J, with 11 bases in between. Germline V gene data show CDR1 as KGHSH and CDR2 as LQKENI. CDR3 coding DNA: TGTGCCAGCTCACCTCCCCAGGGACACATTCAGTACTTC. It codes for CASSPPQGHIQYF.

This clonotype was counted a few times. The chain carries TRBV7-8 and TRBJ2-1; 11 bases are a match to TRBD2. Trimming took 6 bases from V and 5 from J; bases not matched to a gene: 9. The CDR3 totals 16 residues. The germline V gene encodes CDR1 SGHVS and CDR2 FQNEAQ. The CDR3 loop is CASRIERLAGNNEQFF. In DNA, the CDR3 is TGTGCCAGCAGAATCGAACGACTAGCGGGAAACAATGAGCAGTTCTTC. Full variable domain (outside the CDR3, taken from reference TRBV7-8 and TRBJ2-1): GAGVSQSPRYKVAKRGQDVALRCDPISGHVSLFWYQQALGQGPEFLTYFQNEAQLDKSGLPSDRFFAERPEGSVSTLKIQRTQQEDSAVYLCASRIERLAGNNEQFFGPGTRLTVL.

Only one count was recorded for this clonotype. V gene TRBV3-1 combines with J gene TRBJ1-5; no firm D call. Trimming stripped 0 bases from V and 1 base from J, with 4 bases between. There are 14 residues in the CDR3. Germline CDR1 reads LGHDT; CDR2 reads YNNKEL (reference sequence). CDR3 amino acids: CASSQEVSNQPQHF. The CDR3 nucleotides are TGTGCCAGCAGCCAAGAGGTCAGCAATCAGCCCCAGCATTTT. The full variable domain, in which reference TRBV3-1 and TRBJ1-5 provide the parts outside the CDR3, is DTAVSQTPKYLVTQMGNDKSIKCEQNLGHDTMYWYKQDSKKFLKIMFSYNNKELIINETVPNRFSPKSPDKAHLNLHINSLELGDSAVYFCASSQEVSNQPQHFGDGTRLSIL.

The CDR3 reads CASSQEGWGGRAFF. CDR3 in DNA: TGTGCCAGCAGCCAAGAGGGATGGGGAGGTAGGGCTTTCTTT. The chain joins TRBV3-1 to TRBJ1-1; the D is unclear. V was shortened by 0 bases and J by 11 bases, with 16 bases between the two germline ends. The CDR3 contains 14 residues. CDR1 and CDR2 from the germline V gene are LGHDT and YNNKEL (reference sequence).

The sample holds one count of this clonotype. The rearrangement links TRBV3-1 to TRBJ2-1; 9 positions match TRBD2. The length of the CDR3 is 17 residues. Germline assignment: CDR1 LGHDT and CDR2 YNNKEL (reference sequence). V trimming: 0 bases; J trimming: 5 bases; junction bases outside the gene matches: 8. This chain's CDR3 is CASSQDLGTSTDNEQFF. The CDR3 DNA is TGTGCCAGCAGCCAAGATCTTGGGACTAGCACCGACAATGAGCAGTTCTTC.

This rearrangement joins TRBV5-4 to TRBJ1-2, with D maybe TRBD1 (6 bases). There are 15 residues in the CDR3. V shed 4 bases and J shed 8 bases, with 21 bases lying between them. Germline CDR1 is SGHNT and CDR2 is YYREEE (reference sequence). The DNA for the CDR3 is TGTGCCAGCAGCCATATCATAATGGGACAAAACGGCTACACCTTC. Its translation: CASSHIIMGQNGYTF.

The genes are TRBV20-1 and TRBJ2-1, with TRBD2 identical over 10 bases. With V trimmed by 1 base and J by 5 bases, 5 bases remained unmatched. CDR3 length equals 15 residues. From germline, CDR1 is DFQATT and CDR2 SNEGSKA (reference sequence). The CDR3 reads CSARASGSSHNEQFF. Written as DNA, the CDR3 is TGCAGTGCTAGAGCTAGCGGGAGTTCCCACAATGAGCAGTTCTTC.

The V gene is TRBV7-9, the J gene TRBJ1-1; D is unresolved. This CDR3 region has 16 residues. Trimming pared 5 bases from V and 4 bases from J, leaving 20 bases between. Germline V lookup: CDR1 SEHNR, CDR2 FQNEAQ (reference sequence). CDR3 sequence (DNA): TGTGCCAGCAGCCCGGATGGGTTCAGAATTCCCACTGAAGCTTTCTTT. Amino acid sequence: CASSPDGFRIPTEAFF. Full variable domain (rest looked up from reference TRBV7-9 and TRBJ1-1): DTGVSQNPRHKITKRGQNVTFRCDPISEHNRLYWYRQTLGQGPEFLTYFQNEAQLEKSRLLSDRFSAERPKGSFSTLEIQRTEQGDSAMYLCASSPDGFRIPTEAFFGQGTRLTVV.

The chain employs TRBV30 and TRBJ1-1; D gene ambiguous. Trimming left V 2 bases short and J 3 bases short, with 13 bases between. Germline assignment: CDR1 GTSNPN and CDR2 SVGIG (reference sequence). The CDR3 loop spans 14 amino acids. The DNA of the CDR3 is TGTGCCTGGAGTCCCCATCCACGCGACACTGAAGCTTTCTTT. Amino acid sequence: CAWSPHPRDTEAFF. Looking up the rest from reference TRBV30 and TRBJ1-1 gives the full variable domain: SQTIHQWPATLVQPVGSPLSLECTVEGTSNPNLYWYRQAAGRGLQLLFYSVGIGQISSEVPQNLSASRPQDRQFILSSKKLLLSDSGFYLCAWSPHPRDTEAFFGQGTRLTVV.

The V gene is TRBV7-2, the J gene TRBJ1-4, with a possible D match to TRBD1 (6 bases). Trimming cost V 5 bases and J 4 bases, with 14 bases left between them. The germline V gene has CDR1 SGHTA and CDR2 FQGNSA. The CDR3 is made up of 15 amino acids. Written as DNA, the CDR3 is TGTGCCAGCAGCCCACGAGGGGGGAGTAATGAAAAACTGTTTTTT. As protein: CASSPRGGSNEKLFF.

In this sample, this clonotype turned up a few times. This chain links TRBV4-1 with TRBJ2-5, with 11 bases identical to TRBD2. This CDR3 spans 16 amino acids. Germline CDR1 is MGHRA and CDR2 is YSYEKL. V was pared by 0 bases and J by 5 bases, with 5 bases of the junction left unmatched. CDR3 nucleotides: TGCGCCAGCAGCCAAGAAGGAAGGACTAGCGGGGAGACCCAGTACTTC. Protein sequence: CASSQEGRTSGETQYF.

This clonotype was counted only a few times. The chain is built from TRBV7-9 and TRBJ2-7, with a weak D call TRBD1 (6 bases). The CDR3 consists of 14 residues. Per the germline V gene, CDR1 is SEHNR and CDR2 is FQNEAQ (reference sequence). V lost 0 bases, J lost 7 bases, and 13 bases lay in between. In DNA, the CDR3 is TGTGCCAGCAGCTTAGCGAAAAGGGGGTCAGAGCAGTACTTC. This sequence encodes CASSLAKRGSEQYF.

The V call is TRBV27, the J call TRBJ1-2, with 9 bases identical to TRBD1. The germline V gene encodes CDR1 MNHEY and CDR2 SMNVEV (reference sequence). V gave up 3 bases and J gave up 4 bases; unmatched junction bases: 3. CDR3 size: 14 residues. The CDR3 coding sequence is TGTGCCAGCAGTTTTTCGGACAGGGGCTATGGCTACACCTTC. It yields the protein CASSFSDRGYGYTF.

The chain employs TRBV24-1 and TRBJ2-1; 7 nucleotides align to TRBD1. CDR1 KGHDR and CDR2 SFDVKD come from the germline V gene. J lost 12 bases, V lost 2 bases, and 15 bases had no gene match. This CDR3 region has 16 residues. The CDR3, as DNA: TGTGCCACCAGTGATTGGTCCCGACAGGGTCCCGTTGGGCAGTTCTTC. Translation: CATSDWSRQGPVGQFF.

This clonotype was counted a few times. This chain uses TRBV29-1 with TRBJ2-1; D may match TRBD1 or TRBD2 (5 bases each). This CDR3 has 13 residues. Trimming left V 5 bases short and J 8 bases short, with 16 bases between. Germline CDR1 SQVTM, CDR2 ANQGSEA. CDR3 sequence reads: CSVRGVMRDEQFF. In DNA form, the CDR3 reads TGCAGCGTTCGAGGGGTCATGAGGGATGAGCAGTTCTTC.

The genes are TRBV7-2 and TRBJ2-7, with D possibly being TRBD2 (5 bases). The germline V gene encodes CDR1 SGHTA and CDR2 FQGNSA. The CDR3 has 15 amino acids. The ends were cut back, 1 base at V and 2 bases at J, with 12 bases in the middle. The CDR3 DNA reads TGTGCCAGCAGCTTAGTTCCGACGGGGACCTACGAGCAGTACGTC. Its translation is CASSLVPTGTYEQYV.

The gene calls are TRBV24-1 and TRBJ2-2, with a weak D call TRBD1 (6 bases). Trimming took 4 bases from V and 2 from J, leaving 10 bases between them. The CDR3 extends over 15 amino acids. Germline loops: CDR1 KGHDR, CDR2 SFDVKD. CDR3 bases: TGTGCCACCAGTGACACAGGGCCTAACACCGGGGAGCTGTTTTTT. Translation gives CATSDTGPNTGELFF.